The 28 T cell receptor beta chains listed next were all sequenced from one sample in a study of T cells after yellow fever vaccination. From the 5' RACE reads, TCRdb called clonotypes with MiXCR, one entry per CDR3 protein. The sample contains over 100,000 distinct CDR3 sequences, 8.4% of which appear only once. The sample here was CD8+ T cells sorted from PBMCs, taken 45 days after the yellow fever booster vaccination. These receptors came from a young man who received the YFV17D yellow fever vaccine.

This clonotype was seen repeatedly, ten times or more. The chain uses TRBV7-6 and TRBJ2-7, with 7 bases lining up with TRBD1. Looked up from germline, CDR1 is SGHVS and CDR2 is FNYEAQ. The CDR3 extends over 13 amino acids. Trimming took 6 bases from V and 3 from J; bases not matched to a gene: 5. The CDR3 sequence is CASSPGQDYEQYF. CDR3 coding DNA: TGTGCCAGCAGTCCCGGACAGGACTACGAGCAGTACTTC.

This clonotype was seen at least ten times. The genes are TRBV24-1 and TRBJ2-2, with D perhaps matching TRBD2 (6 bases). V was trimmed by 7 bases and J by 0 bases, leaving 8 bases between them. The CDR3 has 14 residues. Germline V gives CDR1 KGHDR, CDR2 SFDVKD. The CDR3 DNA sequence: TGTGCCACCAGGACTAGTTCGAACACCGGGGAGCTGTTTTTT. Amino acids: CATRTSSNTGELFF.

This clonotype was observed at least ten times. V gene TRBV5-6 combines with J gene TRBJ2-1, with 10 bases matching TRBD2. This CDR3 has 14 residues. Germline assignment: CDR1 SGHDT and CDR2 YYEEEE. Trimming cost V 2 bases and J 7 bases; bases outside gene matches: 3. CDR3 residues: CASSFGTSVNEQFF. CDR3 DNA: TGTGCCAGCAGCTTCGGGACTAGCGTTAATGAGCAGTTCTTC.

This clonotype was detected only a few times. The gene calls are TRBV4-3 and TRBJ2-1; D is unclear. Trimming left V 4 bases short and J 6 bases short, with 7 bases between. The CDR3 contains 12 residues. The germline V gene encodes CDR1 LGHNA and CDR2 YSLEER. The CDR3 nucleotides are TGCGCCAGCAGCCGAGGAAGCAATGAGCAGTTCTTC. It is translated as CASSRGSNEQFF.

This clonotype was found many times. The V and J genes are TRBV4-3 and TRBJ2-7, with TRBD1 matching 10 bases. Germline V lookup: CDR1 LGHNA, CDR2 YSLEER. This CDR3 spans 15 amino acids. V gave up 4 bases and J gave up 4 bases; unmatched junction bases: 7. In DNA, the CDR3 is TGCGCCAGCAGCCCTACTGGGACAGGGGTTTACGAGCAGTACTTC. Encoded protein: CASSPTGTGVYEQYF.

The V and J genes are TRBV6-1 and TRBJ2-2; D is tentatively TRBD1 or TRBD2 (5 bases each). The germline CDR1 and CDR2 sequences are MNHNS and SASEGT. V lost 6 bases, J lost 0 bases, and 11 bases lay in between. This CDR3 is 15 amino acids long. CDR3 in amino acids: CASSLGPTNTGELFF. DNA for the CDR3: TGTGCCAGCAGCCTGGGACCCACGAACACCGGGGAGCTGTTTTTT.

The table lists this clonotype with many counts. V usage is TRBV5-6 and J usage is TRBJ2-7, with 8 bases aligning to TRBD1. Germline V gene sequence: CDR1 SGHDT, CDR2 YYEEEE. This CDR3 is built from 13 residues. The V segment lost 2 bases and the J segment 5 bases; nucleotides outside the gene matches: 3. The CDR3 spells CASSFGQGHEQYF. The CDR3 region has the DNA TGTGCCAGCAGCTTCGGACAGGGCCACGAGCAGTACTTC. Looking up the rest from reference TRBV5-6 and TRBJ2-7 gives the full variable domain: DAGVTQSPTHLIKTRGQQVTLRCSPKSGHDTVSWYQQALGQGPQFIFQYYEEEERQRGNFPDRFSGHQFPNYSSELNVNALLLGDSALYLCASSFGQGHEQYFGPGTRLTVT.

This clonotype has ten or more counts. V is TRBV7-2 and J is TRBJ2-1, with no clear D. Trimming removed 5 bases from V and 10 bases from J, with 9 bases in between. The CDR3 contains 11 residues. The V gene's germline CDR1 is SGHTA and CDR2 FQGNSA. CDR3 sequence (DNA): TGTGCCAGCAGCAAGGGTCCCGAGCAGTTCTTC. As protein: CASSKGPEQFF. The whole variable domain, remainder taken from reference TRBV7-2 and TRBJ2-1, is GAGVSQSPSNKVTEKGKDVELRCDPISGHTALYWYRQSLGQGLEFLIYFQGNSAPDKSGLPSDRFSAERTGGSVSTLTIQRTQQEDSAVYLCASSKGPEQFFGPGTRLTVL.

In this sample, this clonotype turned up many times. The V gene is TRBV12-3 or TRBV12-4, the J gene TRBJ2-5; D is possibly TRBD2 (6 bases). Trimming took off 5 bases at V and 0 bases at J, with 16 bases between the two ends. This CDR3 spans 16 amino acids. CDR3 in amino acids: CASSGGTTGNQETQYF. The CDR3 DNA reads TGTGCCAGCAGTGGCGGGACGACCGGCAACCAAGAGACCCAGTACTTC.

The chain recombines TRBV7-6 with TRBJ2-3; 13 nucleotides agree with TRBD2. Germline V CDR1 and CDR2: SGHVS, FNYEAQ. V trimming: 4 bases; J trimming: 4 bases; junction bases outside the gene matches: 8. The CDR3 sequence is 17 residues long. CDR3 in amino acids: CASSSGLAGARPDTQYF. The CDR3 DNA sequence: TGTGCCAGCAGCTCTGGACTAGCGGGGGCCCGGCCAGATACGCAGTATTTT.

This clonotype was counted a few times. The chain recombines TRBV5-1 with TRBJ2-1; 8 bases map to TRBD1. Per germline, CDR1 SGHRS and CDR2 YFSETQ. The CDR3 extends over 15 amino acids. Trimming at V came to 0 bases and at J to 3 bases, leaving 2 bases not matched to a gene. The CDR3 DNA is TGCGCCAGCAGCTTGGGAGACAGGGGCTACAATGAGCAGTTCTTC. This sequence encodes CASSLGDRGYNEQFF.

This clonotype was seen at least ten times. This chain links TRBV6-5 with TRBJ2-3; D may be TRBD1 (8 bases). CDR3 size: 17 residues. Trimming left V 0 bases short and J 4 bases short, with 17 bases between. Germline V gene data show CDR1 as MNHEY and CDR2 as SVGAGI. The CDR3 loop reads CASSYSITGGVADTQYF. The CDR3 bases are TGTGCCAGCAGTTACTCGATTACAGGGGGGGTTGCAGATACGCAGTATTTT.

This clonotype was seen many times. V is TRBV27 and J is TRBJ2-3; D not certain. Germline lookup yields CDR1 MNHEY and CDR2 SMNVEV (reference sequence). Trimming left V 2 bases short and J 0 bases short, with 3 bases between. The CDR3 totals 13 residues. The CDR3 DNA reads as TGTGCCAGCAGTTTAAGCAGCACAGATACGCAGTATTTT. It yields the protein CASSLSSTDTQYF.

Only a few counts were recorded for this clonotype. The genes are TRBV21-1 and TRBJ2-5; TRBD2 reflects the table's D call only, with no check against the DNA. TRBV21-1 is assigned pseudogene status. There are 15 residues in the CDR3. Here the CDR3 reads CASSSKWVAGETQYF. The DNA of the CDR3 is TGTGCCAGCAGCTCAAAATGGGTAGCGGGAGAGACCCAGTACTTC.

This clonotype appeared many times. V and J are TRBV7-9 and TRBJ2-3; 10 positions agree with TRBD1. This CDR3 has 13 residues. Germline V gives CDR1 SEHNR, CDR2 FQNEAQ (reference sequence). The V gene end was trimmed by 8 bases and the J gene end by 4 bases; junction bases not matched to a gene: 3. CDR3 sequence reads: CASGTGAPDTQYF. The CDR3 DNA is TGTGCCAGCGGGACAGGGGCCCCAGATACGCAGTATTTT.

This clonotype was recorded at least ten times. This chain connects TRBV5-1 to TRBJ2-3; D tentatively reads TRBD1 or TRBD2 (5 bases each). The V end was cut by 5 bases, the J end by 4 bases, with 20 bases between. The CDR3 runs 16 residues. Looked up from germline, CDR1 is SGHRS and CDR2 is YFSETQ. The chain's CDR3 is CASSHLGRQRPDTQYF. DNA of the CDR3: TGCGCCAGCAGTCACCTGGGACGACAAAGACCAGATACGCAGTATTTT.

This clonotype was found many times. This chain links TRBV4-2 with TRBJ2-7; maybe TRBD2 (5 bases). The V gene's germline CDR1 is LGHNA and CDR2 YNFKEQ. This CDR3 has 12 amino acids. The ends were cut back, 6 bases at V and 7 bases at J, with 13 bases in the middle. CDR3 sequence reads: CASRGDSGEQYF. CDR3 nucleotides: TGTGCCAGCAGAGGTGACTCGGGGGAGCAGTACTTC.

V gene TRBV4-3 combines with J gene TRBJ2-6, with a possible D match to TRBD1 (6 bases). CDR1 and CDR2 from the germline V gene are LGHNA and YSLEER. This CDR3 spans 15 amino acids. The V and J ends lost 2 bases and 1 base respectively, with 6 bases between them. CDR3 amino acids: CASSQTGSGANVLTF. The CDR3 nucleotides read TGCGCCAGCAGCCAAACAGGGTCTGGGGCCAACGTCCTGACTTTC.

In its sample, this clonotype was seen many times. The V gene is TRBV28, the J gene TRBJ2-7; no clear D. The V and J ends lost 6 bases and 0 bases respectively, with 6 bases between them. The CDR3 is 12 amino acids. From germline, CDR1 is MDHEN and CDR2 SYDVKM. CDR3 sequence (DNA): TGTGCCAGCAGGTCCAGCTCCTACGAGCAGTACTTC. It translates to CASRSSSYEQYF. Supplemented by reference TRBV28 and TRBJ2-7, the full variable domain reads DVKVTQSSRYLVKRTGEKVFLECVQDMDHENMFWYRQDPGLGLRLIYFSYDVKMKEKGDIPEGYSVSREKKERFSLILESASTNQTSMYLCASRSSSYEQYFGPGTRLTVT.

In its sample, this clonotype was seen a few times. The gene calls are TRBV15 and TRBJ2-5, with D hard to call. Deletions cut 1 base from V and 2 bases from J, with 5 bases between. There are 13 residues in the CDR3. Per the germline V gene, CDR1 is LNHNV and CDR2 is YYDKDF (reference sequence). For the CDR3, the DNA is TGTGCCACCAGCAGAGTATCGCAAGAGACCCAGTACTTC. Amino acids: CATSRVSQETQYF.

This clonotype was seen repeatedly, ten times or more. The V call is TRBV6-5, the J call TRBJ2-3; D tentatively fits TRBD1 or TRBD2 (5 bases each). Deletions cut 0 bases from V and 4 bases from J, with 20 bases between. This CDR3 region has 18 residues. Germline V lookup: CDR1 MNHEY, CDR2 SVGAGI. CDR3 DNA sequence: TGTGCCAGCAGTTACTCGGGGGTCCTAGAAAAGGGTCCAGATACGCAGTATTTT. Translation: CASSYSGVLEKGPDTQYF.

This clonotype appeared many times. The chain employs TRBV28 and TRBJ2-2; weak D call: TRBD2 (6 bases). This CDR3 comprises 15 residues. The germline V gene has CDR1 MDHEN and CDR2 SYDVKM. The ends were cut back, 6 bases at V and 6 bases at J, with 17 bases in the middle. The CDR3 here is CASRFPGGPSGELFF. DNA for the CDR3: TGTGCCAGCAGGTTTCCAGGAGGGCCGTCCGGGGAGCTGTTTTTT.

This clonotype appeared many times. The V gene is TRBV12-5, the J gene TRBJ2-4, with a possible D match to TRBD1 (6 bases). Trimming cost V 2 bases and J 12 bases, with 20 bases left between them. Germline V gene sequence: CDR1 LGHNT, CDR2 FRNRAP. This CDR3 is built from 15 residues. CDR3 DNA sequence: TGTGCTAGTGGTTTGCTACAGGGAAAGAGCGATCCTCAGTACTTC. The encoded protein is CASGLLQGKSDPQYF. Based on the CDR3 plus reference TRBV12-5 and TRBJ2-4, the full variable domain is DARVTQTPRHKVTEMGQEVTMRCQPILGHNTVFWYRQTMMQGLELLAYFRNRAPLDDSGMPKDRFSAEMPDATLATLKIQPSEPRDSAVYFCASGLLQGKSDPQYFGAGTRLSVL.

This clonotype has at least ten counts. V is TRBV11-2 and J is TRBJ2-7, with a weak D call TRBD1 (5 bases). This CDR3 spans 14 amino acids. V was shortened by 3 bases and J by 2 bases, with 11 bases between the two germline ends. Germline CDR1 SGHAT, CDR2 FQNNGV. CDR3 sequence: CASSFTGNPYEQYF. CDR3 sequence (DNA): TGTGCCAGCAGCTTTACAGGTAACCCCTACGAGCAGTACTTC.

Notes on this clonotype: A much larger clone lies a single base off, so this may be a read error. The chain has TRBV2 and TRBJ2-2, with no clear D. Germline lookup yields CDR1 SNHLY and CDR2 FYNNEI. The CDR3 is made up of 12 amino acids. V dropped 5 bases and J dropped 5 bases, with 6 bases sitting between them. The CDR3 DNA reads as TGTGCCAGCAGTCTATGTACCGGGGAGCTGTTTTTT. It translates to CASSLCTGELFF.

The rearrangement joins TRBV7-9 to TRBJ2-5; tentative D call: TRBD1 (6 bases). Germline V gives CDR1 SEHNR, CDR2 FQNEAQ (reference sequence). The V and J ends lost 5 bases and 4 bases respectively, with 23 bases between them. The CDR3 sequence is 17 residues long. CDR3 amino acids: CASSAWDTGSARETQYF. CDR3 nucleotides: TGTGCCAGCAGCGCCTGGGACACAGGGAGTGCTCGAGAGACCCAGTACTTC.

This clonotype was recorded many times. The chain links TRBV6-2 or TRBV6-3 to TRBJ1-1; D unresolved. This CDR3 region has 13 residues. The V and J ends lost 6 bases and 1 base respectively, with 9 bases between them. Germline assignment: CDR1 MNHEY and CDR2 SVGEGT. The CDR3 loop reads CASSYISNTEAFF. DNA for the CDR3: TGTGCCAGCAGCTACATATCGAACACTGAAGCTTTCTTT.

This clonotype was detected only a few times. J is TRBJ2-3 and V is TRBV4-3; possibly TRBD2 for D (6 bases). Between the trimmed V and J ends, which lost 0 bases and 0 bases, there was a span of 16 bases. Germline values: CDR1 LGHNA, CDR2 YSLEER. The CDR3 sequence is 18 residues long. In DNA form, the CDR3 reads TGCGCCAGCAGCCAAGAGTCCGGGAGACCGACTAGCACAGATACGCAGTATTTT. This codes for CASSQESGRPTSTDTQYF.